Shown below are 18 T cell receptor beta chains from a single sample sequenced in a study of blood T cell repertoires in COVID-19. Repertoires were generated with immunoSEQ multiplex PCR, while TCRdb's copy carries only in-frame clones and drops some. Counted here are about 190,000 clones, about 81% occurring once; the ten biggest clones make up approximately 14%. The sequencing sample was made of peripheral blood. These receptors all stem from a man aged 30 to 45 with active or convalescent COVID-19.

The chain carries TRBV28 and TRBJ2-2, with D tentatively TRBD2 (6 bases). With 6 bases removed from V and 0 bases from J, the gap between germline ends came to 11 bases. CDR1 MDHEN and CDR2 SYDVKM come from the germline V gene. The CDR3 totals 15 residues. CDR3 bases: TGTGCCAGCAGCGCGCGGGGATCGAACACCGGGGAGCTGTTTTTT. Residues: CASSARGSNTGELFF.

The chain is built from TRBV23-1 and TRBJ2-7; 11 bases match TRBD2. TRBV23-1 qualifies as an ORF whose function is uncertain. The CDR3 extends over 19 amino acids. The junction had 14 bases not matched to a gene; V was cut back by 0 bases and J by 4 bases. CDR3 loop: CASSQSRRGGLAGGYEQYF. The CDR3 DNA reads TGCGCCAGCAGTCAATCTCGCAGGGGGGGGCTAGCGGGAGGTTACGAGCAGTACTTC.

The chain uses TRBV30 and TRBJ1-1; D might be TRBD1 (6 bases). This CDR3 contains 13 residues. The V end was cut by 4 bases, the J end by 6 bases, with 15 bases between. Looked up from germline, CDR1 is GTSNPN and CDR2 is SVGIG (reference sequence). The CDR3 nucleotides are TGTGCCTGGACCAGGGACACGGCCCCTGAAGCTTTCTTT. Residues: CAWTRDTAPEAFF.

The chain combines TRBV30 with TRBJ1-2, with 7 positions matching TRBD1. Germline trimming cut 3 bases from V and 8 bases from J; bases unmatched to any gene: 12. The CDR3 covers 14 residues. The germline CDR1 and CDR2 sequences are GTSNPN and SVGIG (reference sequence). This CDR3 is CAWSVTGRGAGYTF. Written as DNA, the CDR3 is TGTGCCTGGAGCGTGACAGGGAGAGGAGCGGGCTACACCTTC.

CDR3 sequence: CSALFNGYTF. In nucleotides, the CDR3 is TGCAGTGCTCTCTTTAATGGCTACACCTTC. The V call is TRBV20-1, the J call TRBJ1-2; the D is unclear. CDR3 length: 10 amino acids. Looked up from germline, CDR1 is DFQATT and CDR2 is SNEGSKA (reference sequence). V lost 5 bases, J lost 6 bases, and 7 bases lay in between.

The chain has TRBV21-1 and TRBJ1-5. TRBV21-1 is classified as a pseudogene. The CDR3 consists of 11 residues. The DNA of the CDR3 is TGTGCCAGCAGAGCGGATCAGCCCCAGCATTTT. Its protein is CASRADQPQHF.

The chain recombines TRBV28 with TRBJ1-1, with TRBD1 identical over 7 bases. Per germline, CDR1 MDHEN and CDR2 SYDVKM. V trimming: 1 base; J trimming: 1 base; junction bases outside the gene matches: 18. The CDR3 runs to 20 residues. In nucleotides, the CDR3 is TGTGCCAGCAGTTTATCCTTCTTGACAGGGAGCCTCGGGAGGAACACTGAAGCTTTCTTT. This encodes CASSLSFLTGSLGRNTEAFF.

The rearrangement joins TRBV29-1 to TRBJ1-3; 8 nucleotides align to TRBD1. CDR3 size: 13 residues. Germline CDR1 reads SQVTM; CDR2 reads ANQGSEA. The junction had 4 bases not matched to a gene; V was cut back by 7 bases and J by 2 bases. The CDR3 reads CSGKQGAGNTIYF. CDR3 DNA sequence: TGCAGCGGGAAACAGGGGGCTGGAAACACCATATATTTT.

The chain uses TRBV7-9 and TRBJ2-7, with 7 bases identical to TRBD2. This CDR3 region has 14 residues. CDR1 SEHNR and CDR2 FQNEAQ come from the germline V gene (reference sequence). Trimming at V came to 4 bases and at J to 5 bases, leaving 8 bases not matched to a gene. CDR3 nucleotides: TGTGCCAGCAGCTCCGCCGGGACTATTAACGAGCAGTACTTC. This gives the protein CASSSAGTINEQYF.

This clone was recorded a few times. The chain combines TRBV2 with TRBJ1-1, with D possibly being TRBD1 (5 bases). From germline, CDR1 is SNHLY and CDR2 FYNNEI. With 6 bases removed from V and 5 bases from J, the gap between germline ends came to 10 bases. The CDR3 runs to 12 residues. The CDR3 nucleotides are TGTGCCAGCAGCCAGACAGTGACTGAAGCTTTCTTT. Its protein product is CASSQTVTEAFF.

The chain joins TRBV19 to TRBJ2-2; 9 bases match TRBD1. The germline V gene has CDR1 LNHDA and CDR2 SQIVND (reference sequence). The CDR3 spans 17 residues. V lost 6 bases and J lost 4; bases outside the gene matches: 12. For the CDR3, the DNA is TGTGCCAGTAGCCCTACACCGGGACAGGGATTCACCGGGGAGCTGTTTTTT. This gives the protein CASSPTPGQGFTGELFF.

V and J are TRBV18 and TRBJ2-3; 7 bases agree with TRBD1. The J segment lost 6 bases and the V segment lost 4 bases, leaving 7 bases of the junction unmatched. CDR3 length: 14 amino acids. The germline V gene has CDR1 KGHSH and CDR2 LQKENI. The CDR3 nucleotides are TGTGCCAGCTCACGGGGGACAGTCCCCGATACGCAGTATTTT. It encodes CASSRGTVPDTQYF.

V is TRBV11-2 and J is TRBJ2-4; D unresolved. V lost 0 bases and J lost 10, with 10 bases in between. Germline CDR1 and CDR2: SGHAT and FQNNGV. The CDR3 length is 13 residues. The CDR3 region has the DNA TGTGCCAGCAGCTTAGATGGCCAGGCAATTCAGTACTTC. Protein: CASSLDGQAIQYF. The full variable domain, rest sourced from reference TRBV11-2 and TRBJ2-4, is EAGVAQSPRYKIIEKRQSVAFWCNPISGHATLYWYQQILGQGPKLLIQFQNNGVVDDSQLPKDRFSAERLKGVDSTLKIQPAKLEDSAVYLCASSLDGQAIQYFGAGTRLSVL.

CDR3 nucleotides: TGCGCCAGCAGTGGTCGACAGAACCAAGAGACCCAGTACTTC. It codes for CASSGRQNQETQYF. The chain employs TRBV5-1 and TRBJ2-5; maybe TRBD1 (5 bases). Per the germline V gene, CDR1 is SGHRS and CDR2 is YFSETQ. CDR3 length: 14 amino acids. The V gene lost 5 bases and the J gene lost 0 bases, with 11 bases spanning the gap. Full variable domain (remainder filled in from reference TRBV5-1 and TRBJ2-5): KAGVTQTPRYLIKTRGQQVTLSCSPISGHRSVSWYQQTPGQGLQFLFEYFSETQRNKGNFPGRFSGRQFSNSRSEMNVSTLELGDSALYLCASSGRQNQETQYFGPGTRLLVL.

The chain couples TRBV7-3 to TRBJ1-6; the D is unclear. The CDR3 runs to 15 residues. In germline, CDR1 is SGHTA, CDR2 FQGTGA. V was trimmed by 3 bases and J by 8 bases, leaving 14 bases between them. CDR3 nucleotide sequence: TGTGCCAGCAGCTTTCGGGGTGTCGGAGATTCACCCCTCCACTTT. Translated, it gives CASSFRGVGDSPLHF.

The J gene is TRBJ1-6, the V gene TRBV28; 8 positions match TRBD1. From germline, CDR1 is MDHEN and CDR2 SYDVKM. V lost 6 bases, J lost 7 bases, and 17 bases stayed unmatched. This CDR3 has 18 residues. The CDR3 DNA reads as TGTGCCAGCAGGCGTACGCCACGGTCACAGGGGGGAAATTCACCCCTCCACTTT. Its translation is CASRRTPRSQGGNSPLHF.

This chain links TRBV3-1 (or the pseudogene TRBV3-2) with TRBJ1-6, with 10 bases fitting TRBD1. This CDR3 has 16 amino acids. Germline trimming cut 3 bases from V and 7 bases from J; bases unmatched to any gene: 6. Germline lookup yields CDR1 LGHDT and CDR2 YNNKEL (reference sequence). The CDR3 DNA reads TGTGCCAGCAGCCAGGGACAGGGGTCGGGAAATTCACCCCTCCACTTT. Its translation is CASSQGQGSGNSPLHF.

This clone was recorded only once. This chain connects TRBV3-1 (or the pseudogene TRBV3-2) to TRBJ2-3; TRBD2 agrees at 8 bases. Per the germline V gene, CDR1 is LGHDT and CDR2 is YNNKEL (reference sequence). V lost 0 bases, J lost 4 bases, and 9 bases stayed unmatched. The CDR3 covers 17 residues. DNA for the CDR3: TGTGCCAGCAGCCAAGATCTCTCGCGGGGGGTTGCAGATACGCAGTATTTT. The encoded protein is CASSQDLSRGVADTQYF.